These T cell receptor beta chains were read from a single sample in a study of blood T cells in healthy people across ages. A single record per CDR3 protein comes from TCRdb applying MiXCR to the 5' RACE reads. Here the sample spans approximately 690,000 distinct CDR3 sequences, 40% to 50% being singletons. The sample taken for sequencing was blood. These receptors were collected from a man older than 75 in good health. CDR3s include the opening cysteine and the closing phenylalanine or tryptophan. D genes are given only for firm matches. Expanded clones are given a class, and other clones once, few, many or no size at all.

few | - | TRBJ2-1 | TRBV6-2/TRBV6-3 | TGTGCCAGCAATAATCCTGAGGGGCCTTATGAGCAGTTCTTC | CASNNPEGPYEQFF
few | - | TRBJ2-7 | TRBV10-3 | TGTGCCATCCTTGCGGACGGCCTCTACGAGCAGTACTTC | CAILADGLYEQYF
- | TRBD1 | TRBJ2-1 | TRBV6-2/TRBV6-3 | TGTGCCACCCGTGACAGGGTCTACAATGAGCAGTTCTTC | CATRDRVYNEQFF
few | - | TRBJ2-1 | TRBV7-9 | TGTGCCAGCAGCTACACCCCGGCAGTCTACAATGAGCAGTTCTTC | CASSYTPAVYNEQFF
few | TRBD2 | TRBJ2-3 | TRBV11-2 | TGTGCCAGCAGCCACGACAGCGGGGGGCCCACAGATACGCAGTATTTT | CASSHDSGGPTDTQYF
many | - | TRBJ2-3 | TRBV5-1 | TGCGCCAGCAGCTTGGAGCGGGATACGCAGTATTTT | CASSLERDTQYF
few | TRBD2 | TRBJ2-3 | TRBV12-3/TRBV12-4 | TGTGCCAGCACCAGAGCGGGGGGAATCTCTACAGATACGCAGTATTTT | CASTRAGGISTDTQYF
- | - | TRBJ2-6 | TRBV5-1 | TGCGCCAGCAGCTTAGGGGTCCCCTATAGCTCTGGGGCCAACGTCCTGACTTTC | CASSLGVPYSSGANVLTF
- | - | TRBJ2-7 | TRBV20-1 | TGCGGTGCTGCCGGCCGGGGGATAGGTTACAATGAGCAGTACTTC | CGAAGRGIGYNEQYF
- | TRBD2 | TRBJ2-3 | TRBV2 | TGTGCCAGCAGCGCCTCCCCGCGGGGGAGCACAGATACGCAGTATTTT | CASSASPRGSTDTQYF
- | TRBD2 | TRBJ2-3 | TRBV24-1 | TGTGCCACCAGTGATAGGAGTCGACTAGCGGGATTCACAGATACGCAGTATTTT | CATSDRSRLAGFTDTQYF
few | TRBD1 | TRBJ2-5 | TRBV7-9 | TGTGCCAGCACCGACCCGGGACAGGGATGGCAAGAGACCCAGTACTTC | CASTDPGQGWQETQYF
once | - | TRBJ1-2 | TRBV18 | TGTGCCAGCTCACCACCTGACAGCCGGCGGTATGGCTACACCTTC | CASSPPDSRRYGYTF
- | - | TRBJ1-5 | TRBV5-1 | TGCGCCAGCAGCTTGTTAGGGGCCGACAATCAGCCCCAGCATTTT | CASSLLGADNQPQHF
- | - | TRBJ2-5 | TRBV27 | TGTGCCAGCAAGGCAGGCCGACTTCAAGAGACCCAGTACTTC | CASKAGRLQETQYF
few | TRBD1 | TRBJ1-2 | TRBV5-1 | TGCGCCAGCAGCCACCCTGACAGGGGGAGCTACACCTTC | CASSHPDRGSYTF